The T cell receptor (beta chain) under discussion was sequenced for a study of shared clonotypes between healthy human individuals (dated by TCRdb to between 2020 and 2021). Background for the entire study: The cohort comprised a couple of women and a few men aged 18 to 49 years. For each donor, CD4 naive and CD4 memory were each given three plates, CD8 naive was given two plates, and CD8 memory was given one plate. To estimate repertoire size and how much clonotype sharing occurs between individuals, the study deeply sequenced the blood TCR repertoires of roughly 5 healthy adults. To increase sequencing depth and limit assay-specific biases, different laboratories used diverse techniques to prepare libraries and sequence TCR repertoires. Each donor's leukapheresis produced roughly between about 0.8 and 8.9 billion PBMCs. The full study reports these points: Incomplete sequencing was indicated by rarefaction of sorted-subset datasets, despite the large sequencing depth. Sampling was limited to blood, and TCR repertoires in tissue likely differ from TCR repertoires in blood. The genetic and exposure-history diversity represented was limited by the small number of donors. Higher generation probabilities were observed for clonotypes shared by all four sorted-subset donors than for non-shared clonotypes. Around 5% of naive CD4, approximately 3.7% of naive CD8, roughly 2.4% of memory CD4, and 0.4% of memory CD8 clonotypes were shared across a few donors. Based on pairwise subsampling, the degree of clonotype sharing among donors was expected to be affected by sequencing depth. Estimated clonotype richness was generally larger for naive than for memory subsets.

CDR1 and CDR2, looked up from the germline V gene, are SGHRS and YFSETQ. V is pruned by 3 bases and J by 4 bases, leaving 8 bases of the junction without a gene match. The CDR3 holds 17 amino acids from the cysteine to the phenylalanine. The retained sequence is limited to the CDR3, 51 bases, with the frame set at the first base. Using the deep immunoSEQ assay, TCR CDR3 regions were amplified from genomic DNA by multiplex PCR. Extracted genomic DNA from each cell subset was distributed evenly across all wells of several immunoSEQ 96-well plates, and each plate was treated as a replicate. For sorted subsets, approximately 210 ng genomic DNA, equal to tens of thousands of T cell genomes, was loaded into each replicate PCR. Purified libraries were measured with a Qubit 3.0 fluorometer, size-checked on a Bioanalyzer 2100, and measured again with the KAPA Library Quantification kit. A separate single-read 150-cycle Illumina NextSeq 550 flow cell was used to sequence each immunoSEQ 96-well plate. Regarding the original processing steps: Because the immunoSEQ output held only junctional sequences and lacked quality scores, the filtering could not match the filtering applied to full-length reads. To assign V/J genes and CDR3, sequences were annotated against IMGT germline references using PyIR, a Python wrapper for IgBLAST v1.9. Reads with weak V/J assignments (E-value above 1e-6), missing CDR3, stop codons, out-of-frame junctions, or ambiguous translated residues were removed. A V3J clonotype was defined by an identical inferred V gene, J gene, and CDR3 amino acid sequence. Percentage overlap between repertoires was computed as shared unique clonotypes divided by the size of the smaller repertoire. Three approaches were used to assess repertoire richness: RTK rarefaction, the Chao1 estimator, and Recon v2.1 estimates of unobserved clonotypes. OLGA was used to compute generation probabilities for all TCRbeta clonotypes that the gDNA method yielded from four donors. TCRdb limited this immuneACCESS table to in-frame rearrangements with V and J called. A share of clones is missing; checked studies link under half to unresolved V genes, and the rest is unexplained. The V and J calls and clone size were taken over from that table, and D and trimming were inferred from the DNA. The sample data list about 770,000 clones, and 55% to 75% of these were observed just once. The top ten constitute 1.8% of the sample.

The donors were healthy, HIV-negative adults who had no recently reported acute infections or vaccinations. All donors were Caucasian adults living in Nashville, Tennessee, USA. CD4+ T cells were enriched by magnetic negative selection; naive cells were then positively selected on CD45RA, and the negative fraction formed the memory subset. Blood was obtained by leukapheresis, after which PBMCs were separated by Ficoll-Histopaque density gradient centrifugation and cryopreserved in liquid nitrogen vapor phase. Analytical flow cytometry was used to check the purity and quantity of each magnetically sorted T cell population. From each sorted fraction, genomic DNA was isolated and quantified by UV absorbance on a Nanodrop 2000c. This clone was seen a few times. No antigen is known for it. Nothing much larger sits one base from this clone, and base qualities are not available.

The sequencing input was memory CD4+ T cells sorted from blood. The label giving this sample's cell subset or site can be read as: CD45RA-negative fraction. Recombination connected TRBV5-1 to TRBJ2-1; 12 central nucleotides agree with TRBD2. This TCR was sampled from a woman aged 25 to 39 in good health. CDR3 reads: CASSYSTGTSGYNEQFF. The sequenced DNA: TGCGCCAGCAGCTATTCGACCGGGACTAGCGGGTACAATGAGCAGTTCTTC.